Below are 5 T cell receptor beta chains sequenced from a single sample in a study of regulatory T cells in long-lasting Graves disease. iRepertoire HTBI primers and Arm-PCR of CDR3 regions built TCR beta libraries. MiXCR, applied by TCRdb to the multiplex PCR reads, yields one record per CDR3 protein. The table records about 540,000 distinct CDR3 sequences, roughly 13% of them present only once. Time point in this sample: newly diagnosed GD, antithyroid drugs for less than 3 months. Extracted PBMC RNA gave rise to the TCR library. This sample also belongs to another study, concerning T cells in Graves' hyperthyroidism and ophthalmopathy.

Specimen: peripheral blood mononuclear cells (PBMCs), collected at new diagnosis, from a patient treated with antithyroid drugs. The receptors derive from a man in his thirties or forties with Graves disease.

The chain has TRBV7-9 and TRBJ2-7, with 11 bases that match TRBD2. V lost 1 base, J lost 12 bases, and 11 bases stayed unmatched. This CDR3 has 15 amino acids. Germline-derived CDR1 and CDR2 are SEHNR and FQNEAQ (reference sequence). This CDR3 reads CASSLEVAGGPAGYF. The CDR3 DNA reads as TGTGCCAGCAGCTTAGAGGTAGCGGGAGGGCCCGCGGGGTACTTC. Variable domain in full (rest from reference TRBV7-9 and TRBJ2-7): DTGVSQNPRHKITKRGQNVTFRCDPISEHNRLYWYRQTLGQGPEFLTYFQNEAQLEKSRLLSDRFSAERPKGSFSTLEIQRTEQGDSAMYLCASSLEVAGGPAGYFGPGTRLTVT.

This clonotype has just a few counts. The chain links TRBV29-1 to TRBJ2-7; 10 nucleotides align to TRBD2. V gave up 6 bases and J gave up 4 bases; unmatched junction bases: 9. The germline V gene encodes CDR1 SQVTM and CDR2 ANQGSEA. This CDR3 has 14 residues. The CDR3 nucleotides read TGCAGCGTCAAGGCTAGCGGGGGCCCTTACGAGCAGTACTTC. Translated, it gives CSVKASGGPYEQYF.

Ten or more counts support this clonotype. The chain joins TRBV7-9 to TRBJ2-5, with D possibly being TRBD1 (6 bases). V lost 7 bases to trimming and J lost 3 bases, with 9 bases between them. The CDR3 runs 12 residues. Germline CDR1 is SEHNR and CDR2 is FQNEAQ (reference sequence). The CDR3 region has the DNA TGTGCCAGCAATGGGGGCGAAGAGACCCAGTACTTC. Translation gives CASNGGEETQYF.

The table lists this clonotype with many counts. CDR3 DNA sequence: TGTGCCAGCAGTGAAGCTTGGGGAGGCTATGGCTACACCTTC. Translation: CASSEAWGGYGYTF. V and J are TRBV6-1 and TRBJ1-2; D call uncertain. V lost 0 bases and J 4 bases, leaving 9 bases between the germline ends. Germline V CDR1 and CDR2: MNHNS, SASEGT. The CDR3 loop spans 14 amino acids.

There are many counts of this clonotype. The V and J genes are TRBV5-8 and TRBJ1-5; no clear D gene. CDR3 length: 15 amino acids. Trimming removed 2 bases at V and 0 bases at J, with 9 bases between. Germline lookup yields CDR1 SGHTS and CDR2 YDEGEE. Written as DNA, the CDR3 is TGTGCCAGCAGCTTCGGGAACTATAGCAATCAGCCCCAGCATTTT. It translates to CASSFGNYSNQPQHF.